This T cell receptor beta chain comes out of a study of CD8+ T cells in alopecia areata. This CDR3 is built from 15 residues. Trimming cost V 4 bases and J 4 bases, with 16 bases left between them. The germline V gene has CDR1 SQVTM and CDR2 ANQGSEA. Findings of the study overall: Among patients, TCR sharing was less clear than in mice, a difference possibly due in part to HLA diversity in the patient population.

This clone was observed a few times. Its specificity is unknown. Treatment specified: oral pan-JAK inhibitor, 5-10 mg twice daily. Sequencing templates came from extracted RNA that was reverse transcribed into cDNA. The table came from immunoSEQ multiplex PCR; TCRdb's copy has only in-frame clones and leaves some out. The sample includes 200,000 to 250,000 clones, approximately 65% of them seen just once. The sequences come from CD4+ T cells sorted from blood, collected at week 44, from a patient treated with tofacitinib. The TCR originated in a human donor with alopecia areata. The J gene is TRBJ2-2, the V gene TRBV29-1; no definite D call. The CDR3 DNA sequence: TGCAGCGTTGCTTTTCGGGCCAGCGCCACCGGGGAGCTGTTTTTT. This codes for CSVAFRASATGELFF.